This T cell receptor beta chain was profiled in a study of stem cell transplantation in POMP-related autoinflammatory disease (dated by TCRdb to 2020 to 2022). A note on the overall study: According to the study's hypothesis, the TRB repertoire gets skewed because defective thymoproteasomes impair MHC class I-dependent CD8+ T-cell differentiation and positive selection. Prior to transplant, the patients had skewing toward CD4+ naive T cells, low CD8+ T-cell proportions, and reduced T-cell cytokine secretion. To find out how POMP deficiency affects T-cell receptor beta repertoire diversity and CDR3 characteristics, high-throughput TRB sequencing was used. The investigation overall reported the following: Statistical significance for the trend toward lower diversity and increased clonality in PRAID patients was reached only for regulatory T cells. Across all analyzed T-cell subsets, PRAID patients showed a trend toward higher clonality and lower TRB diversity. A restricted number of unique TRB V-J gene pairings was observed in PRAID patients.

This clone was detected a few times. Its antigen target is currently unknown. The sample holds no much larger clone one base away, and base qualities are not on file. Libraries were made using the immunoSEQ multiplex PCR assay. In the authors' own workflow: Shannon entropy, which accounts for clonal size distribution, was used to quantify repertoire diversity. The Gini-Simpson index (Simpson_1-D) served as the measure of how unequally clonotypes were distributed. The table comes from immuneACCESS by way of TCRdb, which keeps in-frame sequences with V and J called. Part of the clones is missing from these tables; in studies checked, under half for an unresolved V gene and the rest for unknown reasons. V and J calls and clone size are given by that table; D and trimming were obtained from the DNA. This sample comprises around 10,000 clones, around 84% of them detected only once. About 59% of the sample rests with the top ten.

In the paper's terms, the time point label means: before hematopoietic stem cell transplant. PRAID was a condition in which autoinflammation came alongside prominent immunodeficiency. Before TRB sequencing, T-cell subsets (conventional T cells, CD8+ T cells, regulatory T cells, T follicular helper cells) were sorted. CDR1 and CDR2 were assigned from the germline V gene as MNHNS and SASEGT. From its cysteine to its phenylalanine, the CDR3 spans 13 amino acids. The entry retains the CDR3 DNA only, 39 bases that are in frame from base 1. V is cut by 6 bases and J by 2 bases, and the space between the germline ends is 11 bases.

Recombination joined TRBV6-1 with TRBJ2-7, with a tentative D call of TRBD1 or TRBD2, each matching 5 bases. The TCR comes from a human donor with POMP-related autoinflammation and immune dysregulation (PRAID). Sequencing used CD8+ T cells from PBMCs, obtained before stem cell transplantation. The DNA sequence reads TGTGCCAGCAGCCTGGGACCGACCTACGAGCAGTACTTC. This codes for CASSLGPTYEQYF.